This TCR beta chain was sequenced during a study of CD8 T cells in ankylosing spondylitis. The study, taken as a whole, reports: Peripheral blood held disease-linked clones only at relatively low frequency, and these were CD8+. Several highly homologous variants formed a TCR beta motif that appeared characteristic of ankylosing spondylitis blood.

Trimming removed 7 bases at V and 8 bases at J, with 11 bases between. CDR1 DFQATT and CDR2 SNEGSKA come from the germline V gene (reference sequence). The CDR3 spans 10 residues. Library preparation for TCR beta used quantitative 5'-RACE with molecular barcodes. TCRdb independently ran MiXCR on the 5' RACE reads; one entry per CDR3 protein. The sample has hundreds of thousands of distinct CDR3 sequences, roughly 18% seen once; the top ten hold just over 1%. About this clonotype itself: The target antigen is unknown.

Source material: blood, either unsorted or a sorted T cell fraction (not recorded which). V gene TRBV20-1 combines with J gene TRBJ1-2; the D is unclear. The source of this sequence is a male donor with ankylosing spondylitis. The CDR3 bases are TGCAGTGTCCCGTCGGGCGGCTACACCTTC. Its protein is CSVPSGGYTF.